Presented here are 28 T cell receptor beta chains from one specimen sequenced in a study of CD8 T cells in ankylosing spondylitis. TCRdb re-analysed the 5' RACE reads in MiXCR, keeping a single row per CDR3 protein. Among 200,000 to 300,000 distinct CDR3 sequences, under 12% were seen once, and the ten largest hold 2.6%. Material for sequencing was blood, either unsorted or a sorted T cell fraction (not recorded which). These receptors all stem from a male donor with ankylosing spondylitis or in good health (not recorded which).

At least ten counts were recorded for this clonotype. This sequence joins TRBV29-1 and TRBJ2-1, with D uncertain. CDR3 length: 12 amino acids. Deletions cut 7 bases from V and 5 bases from J, with 12 bases between. In germline, CDR1 is SQVTM, CDR2 ANQGSEA. CDR3: CSARPQNNEQFF. DNA of the CDR3: TGCAGCGCACGACCTCAGAACAATGAGCAGTTCTTC.

V usage is TRBV2 and J usage is TRBJ2-3; 9 nucleotides agree with TRBD2. The CDR3 covers 16 residues. Germline V gene lookup returns CDR1 SNHLY and CDR2 FYNNEI. The junction had 11 bases not matched to a gene; V was cut back by 3 bases and J by 7 bases. The CDR3 nucleotides read TGTGCCAGCAGTGACCTGACTAGCGGCCCGCCCTATACGCAGTATTTT. The encoded protein is CASSDLTSGPPYTQYF.

This clonotype was found many times. V and J are TRBV7-9 and TRBJ2-1, with TRBD1 as a possible D gene (5 bases). V lost 7 bases and J lost 3, with 10 bases in between. Germline loops: CDR1 SEHNR, CDR2 FQNEAQ (reference sequence). The CDR3 is 13 residues long. The chain's CDR3 is CASTKDSYNEQFF. For the CDR3, the DNA is TGTGCCAGCACGAAAGACAGCTACAATGAGCAGTTCTTC.

There are many counts of this clonotype. V gene TRBV12-3 or TRBV12-4 combines with J gene TRBJ2-1; 8 bases map to TRBD2. The CDR3 has 14 residues. The trim removed 7 bases at V and 2 bases at J, leaving 4 bases unmatched. This CDR3 is CASITGLAYNEQFF. The DNA for the CDR3 is TGTGCCAGCATTACGGGACTAGCCTACAATGAGCAGTTCTTC.

This clonotype was observed many times. The genes are TRBV30 and TRBJ2-1; TRBD2 agrees at 10 bases. This CDR3 comprises 17 residues. Germline V gene sequence: CDR1 GTSNPN, CDR2 SVGIG (reference sequence). The V segment lost 3 bases and the J segment 2 bases; nucleotides outside the gene matches: 10. The DNA of the CDR3 is TGTGCCTGGAGCCCCTTGGGACTAGCGCGAACCTACAATGAGCAGTTCTTC. This translates into CAWSPLGLARTYNEQFF. Full variable domain (remainder filled in from reference TRBV30 and TRBJ2-1): SQTIHQWPATLVQPVGSPLSLECTVEGTSNPNLYWYRQAAGRGLQLLFYSVGIGQISSEVPQNLSASRPQDRQFILSSKKLLLSDSGFYLCAWSPLGLARTYNEQFFGPGTRLTVL.

The gene calls are TRBV7-2 and TRBJ1-1; 7 bases are a match to TRBD1. The J segment lost 0 bases and the V segment lost 4 bases, leaving 5 bases of the junction unmatched. The CDR3 sequence is 15 residues long. Germline V gene sequence: CDR1 SGHTA, CDR2 FQGNSA. The DNA for the CDR3 is TGTGCCAGCAGCTCCACAGGGGCCGTGAACACTGAAGCTTTCTTT. It is translated as CASSSTGAVNTEAFF.

The table lists this clonotype with many counts. The chain couples TRBV10-3 to TRBJ2-1; 8 nucleotides align to TRBD2. J was trimmed by 2 bases and V by 11 bases; bases with no gene match: 5. Germline loops: CDR1 ENHRY, CDR2 SYGVKD. The CDR3 runs 13 residues. The CDR3: CAATSETYNEQFF. For the CDR3, the DNA is TGTGCCGCGACTAGCGAGACCTACAATGAGCAGTTCTTC.

This clonotype was seen repeatedly, ten times or more. The chain is built from TRBV19 and TRBJ2-1; D uncertain. The CDR3 totals 11 residues. Trimming stripped 8 bases from V and 5 bases from J, with 7 bases between. The V gene's germline CDR1 is LNHDA and CDR2 SQIVND (reference sequence). CDR3: CASRGHNEQFF. The CDR3 DNA reads TGTGCCAGTCGCGGACACAATGAGCAGTTCTTC.

In its sample, this clonotype was seen many times. The J gene is TRBJ1-6, the V gene TRBV9; D gene unclear. V was shortened by 0 bases and J by 10 bases, with 8 bases between the two germline ends. The germline V gene has CDR1 SGDLS and CDR2 YYNGEE. CDR3 length: 13 residues. The CDR3 region is CASSVGGWSPLHF. CDR3 DNA: TGTGCCAGCAGCGTAGGGGGATGGTCACCCCTCCACTTT.

In this sample, this clonotype turned up many times. The CDR3 nucleotides are TGTGCCAGCAGCTCACTACAAAGCCCCAATGAGCAGTTCTTC. This encodes CASSSLQSPNEQFF. The chain joins TRBV11-2 to TRBJ2-1; D gene ambiguous. CDR1 and CDR2 from the germline V gene are SGHAT and FQNNGV. CDR3 length: 14 residues. Trimming pared 4 bases from V and 6 bases from J, leaving 13 bases between.

The rearrangement uses TRBV5-6 and TRBJ2-7; possibly TRBD1 for D (6 bases). The CDR3 length is 14 residues. Trimming removed 6 bases from V and 0 bases from J, with 13 bases in between. The germline gives CDR1 SGHDT, CDR2 YYEEEE. CDR3 loop: CASTRQALSYEQYF. The CDR3 coding sequence is TGTGCCAGCACCAGACAGGCCCTCTCCTACGAGCAGTACTTC.

This clonotype was detected only a few times. The genes are TRBV30 and TRBJ2-1, with a tentative D call TRBD1 (6 bases). The length of the CDR3 is 13 residues. The ends were cut back, 2 bases at V and 3 bases at J, with 8 bases in the middle. Germline V gives CDR1 GTSNPN, CDR2 SVGIG (reference sequence). DNA for the CDR3: TGTGCCTGGAGTCAGGACAGCTACAATGAGCAGTTCTTC. It yields the protein CAWSQDSYNEQFF.

This clonotype has more than one count but fewer than ten. The V call is TRBV6-1, the J call TRBJ2-6; TRBD2 agrees at 7 bases. With V trimmed by 1 base and J by 2 bases, 2 bases remained unmatched. The CDR3 has 16 amino acids. The germline gives CDR1 MNHNS, CDR2 SASEGT. The CDR3: CASSEVGGTGANVLTF. The CDR3, as DNA: TGTGCCAGCAGTGAAGTGGGGGGGACTGGGGCCAACGTCCTGACTTTC.

The gene calls are TRBV7-9 and TRBJ2-1; D may be TRBD2 (5 bases). Trimming took 4 bases from V and 1 from J, leaving 20 bases between them. Germline assignment: CDR1 SEHNR and CDR2 FQNEAQ (reference sequence). The CDR3 consists of 18 residues. This CDR3 is CASSSTRGNPISYNEQFF. CDR3 in DNA: TGTGCCAGCAGCTCCACTAGAGGGAACCCTATATCCTACAATGAGCAGTTCTTC.

The chain links TRBV9 to TRBJ2-2; D ambiguous. This CDR3 region has 13 residues. Trimming took 0 bases from V and 3 from J, leaving 3 bases between them. Per the germline V gene, CDR1 is SGDLS and CDR2 is YYNGEE. CDR3 amino acids: CASSVADTGELFF. CDR3 coding DNA: TGTGCCAGCAGCGTAGCCGACACCGGGGAGCTGTTTTTT.

In its sample, this clonotype was seen many times. The chain uses TRBV27 and TRBJ2-4; 9 bases match TRBD1. V dropped 4 bases and J dropped 0; count of bases not matched to a gene: 7. Germline V gene data show CDR1 as MNHEY and CDR2 as SMNVEV (reference sequence). This CDR3 has 17 residues. In nucleotides, the CDR3 is TGTGCCAGCAGTTCCCCCGGGACAGGGCGAGCCAAAAACATTCAGTACTTC. Translation gives CASSSPGTGRAKNIQYF.

There are many counts of this clonotype. The gene calls are TRBV12-3 or TRBV12-4 and TRBJ2-7, with 9 bases matching TRBD2. Unmatched junction bases numbered 3, after V lost 2 bases and J lost 4 bases. This CDR3 contains 14 residues. CDR3 sequence (DNA): TGTGCCAGCAGTTTACGGCTAGCGGGGTACGAGCAGTACTTC. Protein product: CASSLRLAGYEQYF.

This clonotype was seen a few times. This chain links TRBV11-2 with TRBJ2-3; D not certain. Germline lookup yields CDR1 SGHAT and CDR2 FQNNGV. The V and J ends lost 8 bases and 8 bases respectively, with 14 bases between them. The CDR3 is 12 amino acids. The chain's CDR3 is CASALYWATQYF. CDR3 bases: TGTGCCAGCGCCCTTTATTGGGCTACGCAGTATTTT.

The genes are TRBV21-1 and TRBJ2-1. TRBV21-1 is classified as a pseudogene. This CDR3 comprises 17 residues. The CDR3 DNA is TGTGCCAGCAGCACCGATTTGTGGGAGGAGCCCCATAAGGCGCAGTTCTTC. Amino acid sequence: CASSTDLWEEPHKAQFF.

The J gene is TRBJ1-5, the V gene TRBV6-1; D not certain. CDR3 length equals 14 residues. Germline assignment: CDR1 MNHNS and CDR2 SASEGT. Trimming removed 4 bases from V and 4 bases from J, with 11 bases in between. This chain's CDR3 is CASSGRGVNQPQHF. As DNA, the CDR3 is TGTGCCAGCAGTGGGAGAGGCGTTAATCAGCCCCAGCATTTT.

Ten or more counts support this clonotype. The J gene is TRBJ2-1, the V gene TRBV27; D is unresolved. V shed 6 bases and J shed 11 bases, with 8 bases lying between them. Germline V gene sequence: CDR1 MNHEY, CDR2 SMNVEV (reference sequence). The CDR3 has 10 amino acids. The CDR3 DNA follows: TGTGCCAGCAGCCTGATAAAGCAGTTCTTC. Its translation: CASSLIKQFF.

This clonotype was seen at least ten times. V usage is TRBV29-1 and J usage is TRBJ1-1; no clear D. CDR1 is SQVTM and CDR2 is ANQGSEA in the germline V gene. V lost 4 bases and J lost 0, with 9 bases in between. This CDR3 region has 13 residues. The CDR3 nucleotides are TGCAGCGTTGTGAGGTGGGTGAACACTGAAGCTTTCTTT. It encodes CSVVRWVNTEAFF.

This chain links TRBV30 with TRBJ2-1; a possible D gene is TRBD2 (5 bases). V was shortened by 2 bases and J by 9 bases, with 11 bases between the two germline ends. This CDR3 has 12 amino acids. Germline lookup yields CDR1 GTSNPN and CDR2 SVGIG (reference sequence). DNA for the CDR3: TGTGCCTGGAGTCTCAGCCGGGGTGAGCAGTTCTTC. Protein sequence: CAWSLSRGEQFF.

This clonotype was picked up many times. The chain links TRBV7-2 to TRBJ2-3; a possible D gene is TRBD1 (6 bases). The V end lost 10 bases, the J end lost 7 bases, and 15 bases lay between the germline ends. The CDR3 spans 12 residues. Germline lookup yields CDR1 SGHTA and CDR2 FQGNSA. The CDR3 spells CATGTGFNTQYF. The CDR3 DNA follows: TGTGCCACGGGTACAGGGTTCAATACGCAGTATTTT. Drawing the rest from reference TRBV7-2 and TRBJ2-3, the complete variable domain is GAGVSQSPSNKVTEKGKDVELRCDPISGHTALYWYRQSLGQGLEFLIYFQGNSAPDKSGLPSDRFSAERTGGSVSTLTIQRTQQEDSAVYLCATGTGFNTQYFGPGTRLTVL.

V gene TRBV5-1 combines with J gene TRBJ1-1, with D perhaps matching TRBD1 (6 bases). CDR1 SGHRS and CDR2 YFSETQ come from the germline V gene. This CDR3 region has 14 residues. V was cut by 4 bases and J by 4 bases, with 14 bases left in between. The CDR3 nucleotides read TGCGCCAGCAGCGATCAGGGGCAGACCACTGAAGCTTTCTTT. Its protein is CASSDQGQTTEAFF.

This clonotype was seen repeatedly, ten times or more. This rearrangement joins TRBV5-4 to TRBJ2-3, with 13 nucleotides matching TRBD2. Per germline, CDR1 SGHNT and CDR2 YYREEE (reference sequence). The CDR3 length is 15 residues. V shed 3 bases, J shed 5 bases, and the junction held 3 bases outside the gene matches. CDR3 DNA sequence: TGTGCCAGCAGCTGGACTAGCGGGGGACAAGATACGCAGTATTTT. It translates to CASSWTSGGQDTQYF.

This clonotype was recorded many times. The J gene is TRBJ1-2, the V gene TRBV27; 7 nucleotides align to TRBD1. There are 15 residues in the CDR3. V trimming: 5 bases; J trimming: 3 bases; junction bases outside the gene matches: 9. Germline CDR1 reads MNHEY; CDR2 reads SMNVEV (reference sequence). The CDR3 DNA follows: TGTGCCAGCAGTCCCCTCTATACAGGGGACTATGGCTACACCTTC. This translates into CASSPLYTGDYGYTF.

This clonotype has just a few counts. CDR3 sequence reads: CASSPRGGHGAEAFF. The CDR3 DNA reads TGTGCCAGCAGCCCCAGAGGAGGGCATGGCGCTGAAGCTTTCTTT. V and J are TRBV7-8 and TRBJ1-1; D is unclear. Per the germline V gene, CDR1 is SGHVS and CDR2 is FQNEAQ. This CDR3 has 15 residues. V lost 5 bases to trimming and J lost 6 bases, with 19 bases between them.